Listed here are 25 T cell receptor beta chains from one sample, sequenced in a study of T cell responses to AZD1222 COVID-19 vaccine. Using immunoSEQ multiplex PCR, the repertoire was profiled, and TCRdb retains in-frame clones only, with some absent. The data contain 73,000 or so clones, roughly 88% of them singletons. Sample: peripheral blood, taken on day 0 of AZD1222 vaccination. The origin of the receptors is an adult in good health.

V and J are TRBV6-2 or TRBV6-3 and TRBJ1-6; D gene unclear. Between the trimmed V and J ends, which lost 2 bases and 7 bases, there was a span of 15 bases. Germline CDR1 MNHEY, CDR2 SVGEGT. The CDR3 spans 16 residues. The CDR3 here is CASSYGTRVANSPLHF. DNA of the CDR3: TGTGCCAGCAGTTACGGAACACGGGTGGCAAATTCACCCCTCCACTTT.

The genes are TRBV5-5 and TRBJ1-1; 10 positions agree with TRBD1. Losses at the gene ends were 4 bases for V and 4 bases for J; bases not matched to a gene: 7. Germline values: CDR1 SGHKS, CDR2 YYEKEE (reference sequence). This CDR3 region has 15 residues. Here the CDR3 reads CASSKTGGRGTEAFF. The CDR3, as DNA: TGTGCCAGCAGCAAGACAGGGGGCCGGGGCACTGAAGCTTTCTTT.

V and J are TRBV5-1 and TRBJ1-2, with TRBD1 as a possible D gene (6 bases). This CDR3 has 13 residues. CDR1 and CDR2 (germline): SGHRS, YFSETQ. V dropped 0 bases and J dropped 8 bases, with 11 bases sitting between them. The CDR3 reads CASSLGTVEGYTF. CDR3 nucleotides: TGCGCCAGCAGCTTGGGGACAGTGGAAGGCTACACCTTC.

The chain uses TRBV27 and TRBJ1-5; D is unclear. Trimming took off 3 bases at V and 0 bases at J, with 6 bases between the two ends. The CDR3 has 14 residues. Germline CDR1 MNHEY, CDR2 SMNVEV (reference sequence). The CDR3 DNA is TGTGCCAGCAGTTTGAGGGATAGCAATCAGCCCCAGCATTTT. Translated: CASSLRDSNQPQHF.

V gene TRBV7-8 combines with J gene TRBJ1-6; no reliable D call. CDR1 is SGHVS and CDR2 is FQNEAQ in the germline V gene. Deletions cut 1 base from V and 11 bases from J, with 6 bases between. This CDR3 is 12 amino acids long. CDR3 sequence: CASSLGEAPLHF. Here the CDR3 DNA reads TGTGCCAGCAGCTTAGGGGAGGCACCCCTCCACTTT. Full variable domain (missing parts from reference TRBV7-8 and TRBJ1-6): GAGVSQSPRYKVAKRGQDVALRCDPISGHVSLFWYQQALGQGPEFLTYFQNEAQLDKSGLPSDRFFAERPEGSVSTLKIQRTQQEDSAVYLCASSLGEAPLHFGNGTRLTVT.

This sequence joins TRBV6-5 and TRBJ1-2; D unresolved. V lost 5 bases and J lost 5, with 12 bases in between. CDR1 and CDR2 (germline): MNHEY, SVGAGI. The CDR3 has 13 residues. The CDR3 loop reads CASSPGPPYGYTF. CDR3 sequence (DNA): TGTGCCAGCAGTCCCGGACCGCCGTATGGCTACACCTTC.

This sequence joins TRBV25-1 and TRBJ1-5, with a weak D call TRBD1 (5 bases). The CDR3 is made up of 15 amino acids. V was shortened by 5 bases and J by 5 bases, with 16 bases between the two germline ends. Germline loops: CDR1 MGHDK, CDR2 SYGVNS. CDR3 sequence reads: CASSPLGGSDQPQHF. CDR3 DNA: TGTGCCAGCAGTCCCCTGGGGGGATCGGATCAGCCCCAGCATTTT.

This sequence joins TRBV19 and TRBJ2-2; 9 bases line up with TRBD1. The CDR3 totals 16 residues. Germline V CDR1 and CDR2: LNHDA, SQIVND (reference sequence). V shed 6 bases, J shed 6 bases, and the junction held 11 bases outside the gene matches. The CDR3 sequence: CASRNPGQGFAGELFF. Here the CDR3 DNA reads TGTGCCAGTAGGAACCCGGGACAGGGCTTTGCCGGGGAGCTGTTTTTT.

The chain has TRBV4-1 and TRBJ2-7; no clear D gene. The CDR3 loop spans 16 amino acids. Germline CDR1 is MGHRA and CDR2 is YSYEKL. V gave up 0 bases and J gave up 0 bases, with 12 bases separating them. The CDR3 nucleotides are TGCGCCAGCAGCCAAGACCCGGACGGTAGCTCCTACGAGCAGTACTTC. Translating it yields CASSQDPDGSSYEQYF.

The chain combines TRBV28 with TRBJ2-7, with 10 bases that match TRBD2. Germline trimming cut 6 bases from V and 7 bases from J; bases unmatched to any gene: 9. CDR1 is MDHEN, CDR2 SYDVKM, per germline. The CDR3 contains 14 residues. This CDR3 reads CASRPTSGIREQYF. CDR3 DNA sequence: TGTGCCAGCAGGCCCACTAGCGGGATACGTGAGCAGTACTTC.

The chain combines TRBV28 with TRBJ1-1, with D hard to call. The CDR3 totals 15 residues. Looked up from germline, CDR1 is MDHEN and CDR2 is SYDVKM. Between the trimmed V and J ends, which lost 5 bases and 1 base, there was a span of 14 bases. This CDR3 reads CASSTPGPSNTEAFF. The CDR3 DNA sequence: TGTGCCAGCAGTACACCGGGCCCCTCGAACACTGAAGCTTTCTTT. Variable domain in full (rest from reference TRBV28 and TRBJ1-1): DVKVTQSSRYLVKRTGEKVFLECVQDMDHENMFWYRQDPGLGLRLIYFSYDVKMKEKGDIPEGYSVSREKKERFSLILESASTNQTSMYLCASSTPGPSNTEAFFGQGTRLTVV.

The J gene is TRBJ1-6, the V gene TRBV16; 9 bases align to TRBD1. CDR1 is KGHSY, CDR2 FQNENV, per germline. CDR3 length equals 14 residues. With V trimmed by 11 bases and J by 9 bases, 11 bases remained unmatched. In DNA form, the CDR3 reads TGTGCCGGAAGAACGGGACAGGGTGGTTCACCCCTCCACTTT. Protein sequence: CAGRTGQGGSPLHF. Full variable domain (outside the CDR3, taken from reference TRBV16 and TRBJ1-6): GEEVAQTPKHLVRGEGQKAKLYCAPIKGHSYVFWYQQVLKNEFKFLISFQNENVFDETGMPKERFSAKCLPNSPCSLEIQATKLEDSAVYFCAGRTGQGGSPLHFGNGTRLTVT.

The chain uses TRBV27 and TRBJ2-5; no clear D gene. The V end was cut by 5 bases, the J end by 4 bases, with 8 bases between. The CDR3 is 12 amino acids. CDR1 and CDR2 from the germline V gene are MNHEY and SMNVEV (reference sequence). Here the CDR3 DNA reads TGTGCCAGCAGTACCATCGGAGAGACCCAGTACTTC. It translates to CASSTIGETQYF.

The chain couples TRBV4-2 to TRBJ2-3; TRBD2 agrees at 11 bases. The CDR3 has 16 amino acids. Trimming at V came to 1 base and at J to 6 bases, leaving 6 bases not matched to a gene. CDR1 is LGHNA and CDR2 is YNFKEQ in the germline V gene. In DNA form, the CDR3 reads TGTGCCAGCAGCCAAGGTAGTAGCGGGGGGGTGGATACGCAGTATTTT. Protein sequence: CASSQGSSGGVDTQYF.

CDR3 bases: TGCGCCAGCAGCTTGTCGGGGAGAATGGGGGATACGCAGTATTTT. It yields the protein CASSLSGRMGDTQYF. The chain combines TRBV5-1 with TRBJ2-3, with D perhaps matching TRBD2 (5 bases). Trimming pared 1 base from V and 6 bases from J, leaving 15 bases between. The CDR3 has 15 amino acids. Germline assignment: CDR1 SGHRS and CDR2 YFSETQ.

This chain uses TRBV10-3 with TRBJ2-7; 10 nucleotides align to TRBD2. This CDR3 has 14 amino acids. The germline CDR1 and CDR2 sequences are ENHRY and SYGVKD. The J segment lost 5 bases and the V segment lost 7 bases, leaving 8 bases of the junction unmatched. CDR3 sequence (DNA): TGTGCCATCACTCAATCACTAGCGGGGAACGAGCAGTACTTC. Residues: CAITQSLAGNEQYF.

The chain links TRBV29-1 to TRBJ2-5; possibly TRBD1 for D (5 bases). Germline loops: CDR1 SQVTM, CDR2 ANQGSEA. The CDR3 extends over 12 amino acids. Between the trimmed V and J ends, which lost 4 bases and 2 bases, there was a span of 8 bases. CDR3 in DNA: TGCAGCGTTGGTGGGGCTCAAGAGACCCAGTACTTC. Translated: CSVGGAQETQYF.

The rearrangement uses TRBV25-1 and TRBJ2-2, with 10 bases fitting TRBD1. Germline trimming cut 6 bases from V and 4 bases from J; bases unmatched to any gene: 5. CDR1 is MGHDK, CDR2 SYGVNS, per germline. The CDR3 length is 15 residues. CDR3: CASRGGTGVTGELFF. CDR3 DNA: TGTGCCAGCAGGGGCGGGACAGGGGTCACCGGGGAGCTGTTTTTT.

The gene calls are TRBV29-1 and TRBJ2-7; TRBD1 matches 7 bases. Germline CDR1 and CDR2: SQVTM and ANQGSEA. There are 11 residues in the CDR3. V trimming: 8 bases; J trimming: 3 bases; junction bases outside the gene matches: 4. This CDR3 is CSTRQGYEQYF. Here the CDR3 DNA reads TGCAGCACCCGACAGGGCTACGAGCAGTACTTC.

The chain is built from TRBV7-2 and TRBJ1-2; D might be TRBD1 (6 bases). CDR3 length: 15 amino acids. CDR1 and CDR2 (germline): SGHTA, FQGNSA. Trimming cost V 5 bases and J 6 bases, with 19 bases left between them. The CDR3 here is CASSTQAGGADGYTF. Here the CDR3 DNA reads TGTGCCAGCAGCACCCAGGCCGGGGGCGCGGATGGCTACACCTTC.

The J gene is TRBJ2-1, the V gene TRBV6-2 or TRBV6-3; 8 bases align to TRBD1. The V gene's germline CDR1 is MNHEY and CDR2 SVGEGT. V lost 5 bases, J lost 5 bases, and 8 bases stayed unmatched. The CDR3 has 15 amino acids. The CDR3 region has the DNA TGTGCCAGCAGTGCGCAGGGGGCCGGGGACAATGAGCAGTTCTTC. Its translation: CASSAQGAGDNEQFF.

The DNA for the CDR3 is TGTGCCAGTAGTATACTCGGCGGGCTGGGGCCCGAATACGAGCAGTACTTC. This sequence encodes CASSILGGLGPEYEQYF. The rearrangement uses TRBV19 and TRBJ2-7, with D perhaps being TRBD1 or TRBD2 (5 bases each). CDR1 is LNHDA and CDR2 is SQIVND in the germline V gene (reference sequence). CDR3 length: 17 amino acids. V was clipped by 2 bases and J by 4 bases, with 21 bases between them.

The chain is built from TRBV14 and TRBJ2-3; 8 nucleotides match TRBD2. The V gene end was trimmed by 0 bases and the J gene end by 7 bases; junction bases not matched to a gene: 9. This CDR3 region has 16 residues. Germline V CDR1 and CDR2: SGHDN, FVKESK. DNA for the CDR3: TGTGCCAGCAGCCAAGAGCCGGGACTAGGCCTGAATACGCAGTATTTT. As protein: CASSQEPGLGLNTQYF.

The chain employs TRBV28 and TRBJ1-6, with 9 positions matching TRBD1. Germline V lookup: CDR1 MDHEN, CDR2 SYDVKM. This CDR3 has 16 residues. J lost 10 bases, V lost 3 bases, and 10 bases had no gene match. The CDR3 sequence is CASSLSRGQGVSPLHF. The DNA of the CDR3 is TGTGCCAGCAGTTTGTCTAGGGGACAGGGCGTATCACCCCTCCACTTT.

The chain recombines TRBV9 with TRBJ2-7; D not certain. Germline CDR1 is SGDLS and CDR2 is YYNGEE. This CDR3 has 15 residues. V lost 2 bases, J lost 8 bases, and 20 bases lay in between. The CDR3 reads CASSVSSEILRKQYF. CDR3 bases: TGTGCCAGCAGCGTCAGCTCGGAGATCCTACGAAAGCAGTACTTC.